The entry below describes one TCR beta chain. CDR1 and CDR2 from the germline V gene are LGHDT and YNNKEL (reference sequence). This CDR3 has 16 residues. Trimming at V came to 4 bases and at J to 0 bases, leaving 5 bases not matched to a gene. How the authors handled the data: Amplifying reference gene primers gave estimates of nucleated cell counts. TCRdb keeps only in-frame clones here, not all; method: immunoSEQ multiplex PCR. D and trimming come from the DNA, and the V and J calls and clone size come from that table. This repertoire shows over 250,000 clones, approximately 85% found once; its top ten account for more than 4.5%. The data stem from a study of blood T cell repertoires in COVID-19. Looking at the study overall: Samples taken during acute and convalescent COVID-19 were collected in the United States, Italy and Spain. T cells, B-cell-depleted T cells, or PBMCs supplied cDNA or gDNA.

Input material: peripheral blood. This TCR came from a man aged 45 to 65 with active or convalescent COVID-19. This chain joins TRBV3-1 (or the pseudogene TRBV3-2) and TRBJ2-2; 7 bases map to TRBD1. CDR3 in DNA: TGTGCCAGCAGCCCCTGGGACAGAGCGAACACCGGGGAGCTGTTTTTT. Translating gives CASSPWDRANTGELFF.